This T cell receptor beta chain was captured by sequencing in a study of identifying expanded T cells in peripheral blood. Study observations and caveats: Across healthy donors, higher total template counts meant significantly greater approximately two-week count variance.

No infections or other immune events were documented during collection. Repertoires were generated with immunoSEQ multiplex PCR, while TCRdb's copy carries only in-frame clones and drops some. The sample consists of tens of thousands of clones, 70% to 90% of them appearing once. Looked up from germline, CDR1 is SGHRS and CDR2 is YFSETQ. This CDR3 has 14 amino acids. V was cut by 6 bases and J by 0 bases, with 11 bases left in between. In regard to this clone: Its antigen is not identified.

This TCR derives from a person aged 18 to 70 in good health. Sequenced: blood. The chain links TRBV5-1 to TRBJ2-3; TRBD1 or TRBD2 may be the D gene (5 bases each). The CDR3 DNA is TGCGCCAGCACCTGGGGGTCGAGCACAGATACGCAGTATTTT. It specifies CASTWGSSTDTQYF. The full variable domain, in which reference TRBV5-1 and TRBJ2-3 provide the parts outside the CDR3, is KAGVTQTPRYLIKTRGQQVTLSCSPISGHRSVSWYQQTPGQGLQFLFEYFSETQRNKGNFPGRFSGRQFSNSRSEMNVSTLELGDSALYLCASTWGSSTDTQYFGPGTRLTVL.